The 13 T cell receptor beta chains below all came from one sample that was sequenced in a study of CD8 T cells in Susac syndrome. Random hexamers were used to reverse transcribe the RNA input (0.5 to 1 ug). TCRdb reanalysed the immunoSEQ multiplex PCR reads using MiXCR and keeps one entry per CDR3 protein. This sample yields roughly 80,000 distinct CDR3 sequences, of which 90% to 95% are seen a single time; around 0.5% belongs to the top ten. The sequencing sample was made of CD8+ T cells from PBMCs. The receptors derive from a human donor with multiple sclerosis.

The J gene is TRBJ1-1, the V gene TRBV11-1; 8 bases agree with TRBD1. CDR3 size: 20 residues. The germline V gene encodes CDR1 SGHAT and CDR2 FQDESV (reference sequence). J was trimmed by 0 bases and V by 4 bases; bases with no gene match: 19. The CDR3 DNA reads as TGTGCCAGCAGCTCCGCAATTTTAGGGGGACAGGAGGGACTGAACACTGAAGCTTTCTTT. Its protein product is CASSSAILGGQEGLNTEAFF.

V gene TRBV5-1 combines with J gene TRBJ2-5, with TRBD2 matching 10 bases. CDR1 is SGHRS and CDR2 is YFSETQ in the germline V gene. This CDR3 is 17 amino acids long. The V and J ends lost 1 base and 3 bases, in that order; junction bases with no gene match: 9. The CDR3 sequence: CASSLTTGLAPEETQYF. The CDR3 DNA reads TGCGCCAGCAGCTTGACCACGGGACTAGCGCCAGAAGAGACCCAGTACTTC.

The chain employs TRBV2 and TRBJ2-7; TRBD1 matches at 8 bases. The germline V gene has CDR1 SNHLY and CDR2 FYNNEI. The CDR3 is made up of 13 amino acids. The junction had 10 bases not matched to a gene; V was cut back by 10 bases and J by 5 bases. DNA for the CDR3: TGTGCCACCTTGGACAGGGCGTTCAACGAGCAGTACTTC. Translated, it gives CATLDRAFNEQYF.

The gene calls are TRBV4-1 and TRBJ2-1; 10 bases fit TRBD2. There are 16 residues in the CDR3. V was clipped by 2 bases and J by 7 bases; unmatched bases: 8. Germline V gene data show CDR1 as MGHRA and CDR2 as YSYEKL. The CDR3 nucleotides read TGCGCCAGCAGCCAAACGCTAGCGGGAGAGGTTAATGAGCAGTTCTTC. Protein product: CASSQTLAGEVNEQFF.

The J gene is TRBJ2-2, the V gene TRBV12-3 or TRBV12-4; no definite D call. There are 14 residues in the CDR3. The ends were cut back, 1 base at V and 5 bases at J, with 8 bases in the middle. CDR3 sequence (DNA): TGTGCCAGCAGTTTAGTCCCCAGTACCGGGGAGCTGTTTTTT. It yields the protein CASSLVPSTGELFF.

The J gene is TRBJ2-7, the V gene TRBV12-3 or TRBV12-4; D perhaps matches TRBD2 (5 bases). V dropped 7 bases and J dropped 4 bases, with 17 bases sitting between them. The CDR3 is made up of 14 amino acids. The CDR3 DNA is TGTGCCAGCACGACAAGCGGCACCCCATACGAGCAGTACTTC. Protein: CASTTSGTPYEQYF.

The chain joins TRBV12-3 or TRBV12-4 to TRBJ2-7; perhaps TRBD2 as D (6 bases). The CDR3 is 13 amino acids. With 6 bases removed from V and 3 bases from J, the gap between germline ends came to 12 bases. CDR3 nucleotide sequence: TGTGCCAGCAGCGGAGGGACGGGCTACGAGCAGTACTTC. Its protein product is CASSGGTGYEQYF.

The rearrangement joins TRBV10-2 to TRBJ1-2; the D is unclear. Deletions cut 1 base from V and 4 bases from J, with 16 bases between. The CDR3 sequence is 16 residues long. Germline V gene sequence: CDR1 WSHSY, CDR2 SAAADI. CDR3: CASSEYGQSAGYGYTF. CDR3 coding DNA: TGCGCCAGCAGTGAGTACGGTCAGTCGGCGGGCTATGGCTACACCTTC.

Here the CDR3 DNA reads TGCAGTGCTAGGGGAGACTCGTACAATGAGCAGTTCTTC. The encoded protein is CSARGDSYNEQFF. This chain connects TRBV20-1 to TRBJ2-1; tentative D call: TRBD2 (5 bases). V lost 3 bases and J 4 bases, leaving 10 bases between the germline ends. Germline V gives CDR1 DFQATT, CDR2 SNEGSKA (reference sequence). This CDR3 is 13 amino acids long.

J is TRBJ2-7 and V is TRBV12-3 or TRBV12-4; no definite D call. With 6 bases removed from V and 2 bases from J, the gap between germline ends came to 8 bases. The CDR3 runs 12 residues. The CDR3: CASSPLPYEQYF. The CDR3 DNA sequence: TGTGCCAGCAGCCCCCTGCCCTACGAGCAGTACTTC.

Written as DNA, the CDR3 is TGCAGTGCTAGAGATGGTACCGGGGGGGCGGGAAATGAGCAGTTCTTC. As protein: CSARDGTGGAGNEQFF. The chain employs TRBV20-1 and TRBJ2-1, with 8 bases lining up with TRBD2. The trim removed 0 bases at V and 7 bases at J, leaving 11 bases unmatched. Germline V lookup: CDR1 DFQATT, CDR2 SNEGSKA (reference sequence). CDR3 length: 16 amino acids.

As DNA, the CDR3 is TGTGCCAGCAGTTACTCGACCCCCTACAATGAGCAGTTCTTC. This translates into CASSYSTPYNEQFF. The chain has TRBV6-5 and TRBJ2-1; D not certain. CDR1 is MNHEY, CDR2 SVGAGI, per germline. This CDR3 is 14 amino acids long. V was pared by 0 bases and J by 2 bases, with 5 bases between.

The V gene is TRBV28, the J gene TRBJ2-5, with a tentative D call TRBD2 (7 bases). V was trimmed by 5 bases and J by 7 bases, leaving 20 bases between them. CDR3 length equals 15 residues. The germline V gene has CDR1 MDHEN and CDR2 SYDVKM. The CDR3 DNA sequence: TGTGCCAGCAGTGTCCCGGGACTATGGGGGGCGACCCAGTACTTC. This sequence encodes CASSVPGLWGATQYF.